The T cell receptor (beta chain) described here comes from a study of PD-1 blockade in classical Hodgkin lymphoma. Background on the study: Every 2 weeks, patients had 3 mg/kg nivolumab intravenously. Study-level points and caveats: TCR diversity in CD4+, not CD8+, cells rose significantly by C4D1.

The method was immunoSEQ multiplex PCR; TCRdb's version includes in-frame clones alone and lacks a portion of them. The table shows 15,000 to 20,000 clones, with approximately 77% occurring only once. This clone appeared a few times. The antigen remains unidentified. CDR1 and CDR2 (germline): SEHNR, FQNEAQ (reference sequence). The CDR3 runs to 15 residues. The junction had 2 bases not matched to a gene; V was cut back by 4 bases and J by 0 bases. Described time point: cycle 4 day 1 (C4D1), after less than seven weeks of nivolumab. The patients all showed relapse after autologous stem cell transplantation, while their brentuximab vedotin exposure varied. Magnetic depletion of unwanted cells isolated CD4+ T cells from thawed PBMCs. Complete response, partial response or progressive disease was recorded as best response.

The chain is built from TRBV7-9 and TRBJ1-3, with TRBD1 matching 8 bases. This receptor was identified in a human donor with classical Hodgkin lymphoma. The sequencing here drew on CD4+ T cells from blood, taken before the fourth cycle of nivolumab. CDR3 sequence reads: CASSSTGGSGNTIYF. CDR3 nucleotides: TGTGCCAGCAGCTCAACAGGGGGCTCTGGAAACACCATATATTTT.